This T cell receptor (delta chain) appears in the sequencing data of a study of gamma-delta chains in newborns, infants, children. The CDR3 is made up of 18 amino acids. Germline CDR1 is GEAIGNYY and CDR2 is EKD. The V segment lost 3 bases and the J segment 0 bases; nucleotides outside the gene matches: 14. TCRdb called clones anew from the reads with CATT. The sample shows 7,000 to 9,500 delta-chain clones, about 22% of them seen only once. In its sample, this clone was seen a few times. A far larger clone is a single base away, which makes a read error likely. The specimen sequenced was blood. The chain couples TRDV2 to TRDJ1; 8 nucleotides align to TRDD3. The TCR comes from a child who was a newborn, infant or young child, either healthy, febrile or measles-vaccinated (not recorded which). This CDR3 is CACDPLAGGGSNTDKLIF. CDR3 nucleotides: TGTGCCTGTGACCCTCTAGCGGGTGGGGGATCCAACACCGATAAACTCATCTTT.